This T cell receptor beta chain was observed in a study of cytotoxic CD8 clonotypes in ibrutinib-treated CLL (dated by TCRdb to about 2021). In terms of the full investigation: The cohort included about 15 treatment-naive and approximately eleven relapsed/refractory patients; 17 were IGHV unmutated. An average of around 250,000 productive templates and some 100,000 productive rearrangements was obtained per sample. Partial responses were observed in 24 patients and complete responses in 2; after a median follow-up of about 69 months, remission was maintained in 14 patients and progression was observed in around twelve. Longitudinal samples were available for about 30% of the 86 trial participants. Cryopreserved peripheral blood mononuclear cells were obtained before treatment, at response, and at either sustained remission or disease progression. Every sample from remission and from progressive disease was obtained while the patients were still on ibrutinib. Response samples were obtained after a median of approximately 12 months of treatment, with a range of roughly 6 to 36 months. Beyond this particular receptor, the publication reports: At ibrutinib response clonality went up, during sustained remission it held steady, and at progression it dropped back toward baseline. Public clonotypes were rare and either contracted or stayed stable during treatment, and the rise in clonality at ibrutinib response reflected the expansion of private clonotypes. Baseline clonality exceeded that of age-matched healthy donors and correlated strongly with circulating CD8+ T-cell counts. Sustained-remission and progressing patients did not have matched sampling times, and lymph node repertoires were not examined.

This clone was counted a few times. Its antigen remains unidentified. Base qualities are missing; no much larger clone stands one base away. The time point label, read with the paper, signifies: approximately eleven months on ibrutinib. For TCR beta library preparation, approximately 2.2 micrograms of genomic DNA were isolated from cryopreserved PBMCs. Longitudinal blood samples from CLL patients on ibrutinib monotherapy underwent high-throughput TCR beta sequencing. The patients were enrolled in a single-center, open-label phase 2 trial of ibrutinib monotherapy. A MiSeq instrument was used for deep resolution sequencing, which targeted depths ranging from 1 in 1 million up to 1 in 200,000 T cells, with coverage averaging 10x for each clonotype. The immunoSEQ hsTCRB Kit was used to generate TCR beta libraries. As for the authors' bioinformatics: Data were analyzed with ImmunoSEQ Data Assistant and ImmunoSEQ Analyzer, with V, D and J genes assigned per IMGT definitions. Clonality, which ranges from 0 to 1, was calculated as one minus the normalized Shannon entropy of productive rearrangement frequencies. Only overrepresented clonotypes making up at least 0.05% of each patient's repertoire were included in the public clonotype analysis. Approximately 14 age-matched healthy donor repertoires from immuneACCESS were used as controls for clonality. The immuneACCESS repertoire file appears here via TCRdb, limited to in-frame rearrangements. These files lack a portion of the clones; in checked studies, under half of the deficit traces to unresolved V genes, and the cause of the others is not known. The V and J calls and clone size are taken from that table; D and trimming were inferred from the DNA. The sample table shows 50,000 to 75,000 clones, and roughly 71% are seen once. The leading ten clones occupy about two fifths of the sample.

The sample consisted of PBMCs, taken after 12 months of ibrutinib treatment. The receptor's source is a human donor with chronic lymphocytic leukemia.

The nucleotide sequence reads TGTGCCAGCTTCCGGGACTTCCTGGGCACCGGGGAGCTGTTTTTT. The translation is CASFRDFLGTGELFF. Recombination joined TRBV6-1 with TRBJ2-2, and the D gene may be TRBD2, 6 bases matching. As encoded in the germline V gene, CDR1 is MNHNS while CDR2 is SASEGT. Reading from cysteine to phenylalanine, the CDR3 counts 15 amino acids. Only CDR3 DNA is held: 45 bases, read in frame from base 1. V was cut back by 8 bases and J by 4 bases, leaving a gap of 17 bases between them.